The 27 T cell receptor beta chains presented below share a single source sample, sequenced in a study of shared clonotypes between healthy human individuals (dated by TCRdb to the early 2020s). The receptor library was made with the immunoSEQ multiplex PCR assay. TCRdb obtained this table from immuneACCESS and retained in-frame rearrangements with V and J assigned. These tables miss some clones; where compared with another copy, unresolved V genes account for less than half of the shortfall, and the remainder is unexplained. The sample table lists some 2,000,000 clones, approximately 96% of them with a count of one. Together, the top ten hold 0.1% to 0.15% of the sample. The material sequenced was naive CD4+ T cells sorted from blood. In the paper's terms, the cell subset or site label means: CD45RA+ positively selected. These receptors were collected from a man younger than 35 in good health.

The DNA for the CDR3 is TGTGCCAGCAGCGTAGGCAGCACCGGGACTAGCGGACACACAGATACGCAGTATTTT. Translation: CASSVGSTGTSGHTDTQYF. The V gene is TRBV9, the J gene TRBJ2-3; TRBD2 matches 11 bases. V lost 0 bases to trimming and J lost 2 bases; unmatched junction nucleotides: 11. Looked up from germline, CDR1 is SGDLS and CDR2 is YYNGEE. The length of the CDR3 is 19 residues.

Note on this clone: Other DNA sequences in the sample encode the same CDR3. This rearrangement joins TRBV5-1 to TRBJ1-2; D remains unclear. The CDR3 length is 12 residues. V shed 4 bases and J shed 1 base, with 5 bases lying between them. Germline CDR1 and CDR2: SGHRS and YFSETQ. The CDR3 sequence: CASSRDNYGYTF. The CDR3 coding sequence is TGCGCCAGCAGCCGCGATAACTATGGCTACACCTTC.

V usage is TRBV15 and J usage is TRBJ1-5, with D possibly being TRBD1 (5 bases). The V end was cut by 0 bases, the J end by 0 bases, with 18 bases between. The CDR3 consists of 19 residues. Germline V gene data show CDR1 as LNHNV and CDR2 as YYDKDF (reference sequence). CDR3 sequence (DNA): TGTGCCACCAGCAGAGATTGGGGGGGTGGAGGATATAGCAATCAGCCCCAGCATTTT. This translates into CATSRDWGGGGYSNQPQHF.

The chain uses TRBV5-6 and TRBJ2-2, with D perhaps assigned TRBD1 or TRBD2 (5 bases each). V was cut by 2 bases and J by 6 bases, with 20 bases left in between. Germline values: CDR1 SGHDT, CDR2 YYEEEE. This CDR3 is built from 17 residues. This chain's CDR3 is CASSFPRGAIPPGELFF. The CDR3 nucleotides read TGTGCCAGCAGCTTTCCACGGGGCGCGATTCCGCCCGGGGAGCTGTTTTTT.

The chain recombines TRBV5-1 with TRBJ2-6, with D possibly matching TRBD1 (6 bases). Germline V gene data show CDR1 as SGHRS and CDR2 as YFSETQ. V dropped 3 bases and J dropped 0 bases, with 10 bases sitting between them. The CDR3 runs 16 residues. The CDR3 sequence is CASSSTGTSGANVLTF. CDR3 nucleotides: TGCGCCAGCAGCTCTACAGGGACCTCTGGGGCCAACGTCCTGACTTTC.

This chain uses TRBV10-3 with TRBJ2-1, with TRBD1 matching 10 bases. J gave up 7 bases and V 10 bases, and 10 bases lay outside the gene matches. This CDR3 comprises 14 residues. Germline V gene sequence: CDR1 ENHRY, CDR2 SYGVKD. The CDR3 loop reads CATTPGQGTNEQFF. For the CDR3, the DNA is TGTGCCACCACCCCGGGACAGGGGACGAATGAGCAGTTCTTC.

This chain connects TRBV4-1 to TRBJ2-7; 11 nucleotides match TRBD2. J gave up 5 bases and V 1 base, and 10 bases lay outside the gene matches. In germline, CDR1 is MGHRA, CDR2 YSYEKL. The CDR3 consists of 17 residues. CDR3 DNA: TGCGCCAGCAGCCAAGGGCTAGCGGGGGGTTCAGGCAACGAGCAGTACTTC. This sequence encodes CASSQGLAGGSGNEQYF.

A word on this clone: The same CDR3 arises from other DNA sequences in this sample as well. V is TRBV2 and J is TRBJ2-4, with D possibly TRBD2 on 6 matching bases. The V end lost 0 bases, the J end lost 3 bases, and 9 bases lay between the germline ends. Germline V gene lookup returns CDR1 SNHLY and CDR2 FYNNEI. This CDR3 is 15 amino acids long. CDR3 DNA: TGTGCCAGCAGTGAAGCGGGGGGTGGCAAAAACATTCAGTACTTC. As protein: CASSEAGGGKNIQYF.

CDR3 nucleotide sequence: TGCGCCAGCAGGGGGACTACGAACACCGGGGAGCTGTTTTTT. As protein: CASRGTTNTGELFF. The chain couples TRBV10-1 to TRBJ2-2; 7 nucleotides agree with TRBD2. The CDR3 length is 14 residues. Trimming removed 6 bases from V and 0 bases from J; junction bases left unmatched: 1. Germline V gene sequence: CDR1 WNHNN, CDR2 SYGVQD (reference sequence).

This rearrangement joins TRBV10-3 to TRBJ2-2; D is undetermined. The CDR3 consists of 17 residues. Trimming cost V 0 bases and J 6 bases, with 17 bases left between them. CDR1 is ENHRY and CDR2 is SYGVKD in the germline V gene. The CDR3: CAISESKSSGFPGELFF. CDR3 DNA: TGTGCCATCAGTGAGTCGAAGTCGTCTGGGTTTCCCGGGGAGCTGTTTTTT.

This clone was observed a single time. V and J are TRBV4-1 and TRBJ1-2, with D possibly being TRBD1 (5 bases). The CDR3 spans 14 residues. Germline CDR1 MGHRA, CDR2 YSYEKL. Trimming pared 0 bases from V and 9 bases from J, leaving 14 bases between. CDR3 in DNA: TGCGCCAGCAGCCAAGATGACCAGGGAATCAGCTACACCTTC. Its protein is CASSQDDQGISYTF.

The chain combines TRBV30 with TRBJ2-7; D is ambiguous. The CDR3 is made up of 15 amino acids. Trimming left V 2 bases short and J 3 bases short, with 17 bases between. Germline V gives CDR1 GTSNPN, CDR2 SVGIG (reference sequence). CDR3 nucleotides: TGTGCCTGGAGTCACAAGGCCCTGAACTACTACGAGCAGTACTTC. Protein product: CAWSHKALNYYEQYF.

Comment on this clone: Other DNA sequences in the sample encode the same CDR3. This chain joins TRBV18 and TRBJ1-1; D might be TRBD1 (6 bases). Germline V CDR1 and CDR2: KGHSH, LQKENI. The CDR3 length is 13 residues. V dropped 5 bases and J dropped 1 base, with 8 bases sitting between them. The CDR3 sequence is CASSSDRNTEAFF. CDR3 coding DNA: TGTGCCAGCTCATCGGACAGGAACACTGAAGCTTTCTTT.

The J gene is TRBJ2-1, the V gene TRBV2; 9 bases map to TRBD2. CDR1 and CDR2 from the germline V gene are SNHLY and FYNNEI. V lost 11 bases to trimming and J lost 7 bases; unmatched junction nucleotides: 6. This CDR3 comprises 12 residues. In DNA, the CDR3 is TGTGCCGGAGGCGGGGGGGGTAATGAGCAGTTCTTC. Protein: CAGGGGGNEQFF.

The chain is built from TRBV6-4 and TRBJ2-2; D call uncertain. Trimming removed 3 bases from V and 7 bases from J, with 9 bases in between. Germline V gives CDR1 MRHNA, CDR2 SNTAGT. CDR3 length: 13 amino acids. CDR3 loop: CASSEGRGGELFF. The CDR3 DNA reads TGTGCCAGCAGTGAAGGCCGTGGCGGGGAGCTGTTTTTT.

The chain employs TRBV28 and TRBJ1-6; 8 bases map to TRBD1. CDR3 length: 12 amino acids. V was clipped by 8 bases and J by 9 bases; unmatched bases: 3. CDR1 is MDHEN and CDR2 is SYDVKM in the germline V gene. CDR3 sequence: CASQTGVSPLHF. CDR3 coding DNA: TGTGCCAGCCAGACAGGGGTTTCACCCCTCCACTTT.

The chain is built from TRBV6-5 and TRBJ1-5; the D is unclear. V was pared by 2 bases and J by 9 bases, with 14 bases between. CDR3 length: 14 amino acids. The germline V gene has CDR1 MNHEY and CDR2 SVGAGI. The CDR3 nucleotides are TGTGCCAGCAGTTACAGCCCTATAGGACGGCCCCAGCATTTT. Protein sequence: CASSYSPIGRPQHF.

The rearrangement uses TRBV4-2 and TRBJ1-2; 7 bases line up with TRBD1. Germline V CDR1 and CDR2: LGHNA, YNFKEQ. After removal of 4 bases from V and 0 bases from J, the junction contained 8 bases not matched to a gene. This CDR3 region has 16 residues. The CDR3, as DNA: TGTGCCAGCAGCCCGGGACAGACTTCGTCTAACTATGGCTACACCTTC. Translated: CASSPGQTSSNYGYTF.

The V gene is TRBV25-1, the J gene TRBJ1-6, with unresolved D. Germline loops: CDR1 MGHDK, CDR2 SYGVNS. The CDR3 spans 13 residues. Trimming left V 10 bases short and J 8 bases short, with 15 bases between. CDR3 sequence: CANPRSVDSPLHF. In nucleotides, the CDR3 is TGTGCCAATCCGAGGTCTGTGGATTCACCCCTCCACTTT. Filled out from reference TRBV25-1 and TRBJ1-6, the complete variable domain reads EADIYQTPRYLVIGTGKKITLECSQTMGHDKMYWYQQDPGMELHLIHYSYGVNSTEKGDLSSESTVSRIRTEHFPLTLESARPSHTSQYLCANPRSVDSPLHFGNGTRLTVT.

The chain has TRBV5-6 and TRBJ2-1; D is unresolved. Looked up from germline, CDR1 is SGHDT and CDR2 is YYEEEE. V shed 0 bases and J shed 9 bases, with 7 bases lying between them. The CDR3 is 12 residues long. CDR3 in DNA: TGTGCCAGCAGCTTGGTCGGTCCTGAGCAGTTCTTC. It specifies CASSLVGPEQFF.

This rearrangement joins TRBV11-2 to TRBJ1-1, with D possibly matching TRBD1 (5 bases). The CDR3 length is 15 residues. The germline V gene has CDR1 SGHAT and CDR2 FQNNGV. The ends were cut back, 0 bases at V and 5 bases at J, with 13 bases in the middle. The CDR3 DNA is TGTGCCAGCAGCTTAGATCTCAAGGGGAGTACTGAAGCTTTCTTT. Encoded protein: CASSLDLKGSTEAFF. Looking up the rest from reference TRBV11-2 and TRBJ1-1 gives the full variable domain: EAGVAQSPRYKIIEKRQSVAFWCNPISGHATLYWYQQILGQGPKLLIQFQNNGVVDDSQLPKDRFSAERLKGVDSTLKIQPAKLEDSAVYLCASSLDLKGSTEAFFGQGTRLTVV.

In regard to this clone: This sample also contains other DNA sequences that code for the same CDR3. The chain employs TRBV18 and TRBJ1-1; D may be TRBD1 (6 bases). The CDR3 contains 14 residues. V was clipped by 3 bases and J by 3 bases, with 11 bases between them. CDR1 KGHSH and CDR2 LQKENI come from the germline V gene. The CDR3 sequence: CASSPRQGHTEAFF. The CDR3 nucleotides are TGTGCCAGCTCACCTCGTCAGGGGCACACTGAAGCTTTCTTT.

The rearrangement uses TRBV2 and TRBJ1-2; D unresolved. This CDR3 has 14 residues. CDR1 is SNHLY and CDR2 is FYNNEI in the germline V gene. V was trimmed by 3 bases and J by 4 bases, leaving 12 bases between them. This CDR3 is CASSDRSGGYGYTF. The CDR3 DNA is TGTGCCAGCAGTGACAGGTCTGGTGGCTATGGCTACACCTTC.

This clone turned up a few times. V and J are TRBV6-1 and TRBJ2-5; D is unclear. Trimming pared 5 bases from V and 9 bases from J, leaving 16 bases between. This CDR3 is 13 amino acids long. The germline gives CDR1 MNHNS, CDR2 SASEGT. The CDR3 loop reads CASSRALSVAQYF. In DNA form, the CDR3 reads TGTGCCAGCAGTCGAGCCCTCTCGGTGGCCCAGTACTTC.

The gene calls are TRBV29-1 and TRBJ2-5, with D possibly being TRBD2 (5 bases). The J call may be faulty, since TRBJ2-7 better matches the DNA end. Germline V lookup: CDR1 SQVTM, CDR2 ANQGSEA. This CDR3 has 14 residues. The CDR3 region is CSVRYDGEPYEQYF. DNA of the CDR3: TGCAGCGTTAGATACGACGGGGAGCCCTACGAGCAGTACTTC.

The chain combines TRBV6-5 with TRBJ2-1; D ambiguous. The V and J ends lost 7 bases and 16 bases respectively, with 14 bases between them. The CDR3 is made up of 10 amino acids. CDR1 and CDR2 (germline): MNHEY, SVGAGI. CDR3 sequence reads: CASITRTEFF. The CDR3 DNA reads TGTGCCAGCATCACGCGGACCGAATTCTTC.

The chain is built from TRBV7-3 and TRBJ1-2; 9 bases are shared with TRBD1. Germline V CDR1 and CDR2: SGHTA, FQGTGA. The CDR3 sequence is 13 residues long. Unmatched junction bases numbered 2, after V lost 4 bases and J lost 5 bases. CDR3 sequence: CASSSDRGYGYTF. The DNA of the CDR3 is TGTGCCAGCAGCTCCGACAGGGGGTATGGCTACACCTTC. Together with reference TRBV7-3 and TRBJ1-2, the CDR3 gives the full variable domain: GAGVSQTPSNKVTEKGKYVELRCDPISGHTALYWYRQSLGQGPEFLIYFQGTGAADDSGLPNDRFFAVRPEGSVSTLKIQRTERGDSAVYLCASSSDRGYGYTFGSGTRLTVV.